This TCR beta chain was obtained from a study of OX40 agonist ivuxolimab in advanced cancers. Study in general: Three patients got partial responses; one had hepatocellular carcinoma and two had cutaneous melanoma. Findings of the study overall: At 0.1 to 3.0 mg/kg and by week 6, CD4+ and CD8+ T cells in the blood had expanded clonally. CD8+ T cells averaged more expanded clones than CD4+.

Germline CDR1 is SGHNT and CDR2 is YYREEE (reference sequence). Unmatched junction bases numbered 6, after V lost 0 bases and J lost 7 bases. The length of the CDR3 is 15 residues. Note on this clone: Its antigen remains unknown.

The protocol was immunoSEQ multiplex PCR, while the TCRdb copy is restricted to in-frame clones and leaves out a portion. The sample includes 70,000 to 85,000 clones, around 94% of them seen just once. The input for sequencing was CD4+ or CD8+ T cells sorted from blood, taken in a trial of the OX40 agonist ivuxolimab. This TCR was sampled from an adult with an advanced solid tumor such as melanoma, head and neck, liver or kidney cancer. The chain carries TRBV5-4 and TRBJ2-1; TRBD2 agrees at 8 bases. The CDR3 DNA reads TGTGCCAGCAGCTTGGGTGGCGGGAGGCCGAATGAGCAGTTCTTC. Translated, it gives CASSLGGGRPNEQFF. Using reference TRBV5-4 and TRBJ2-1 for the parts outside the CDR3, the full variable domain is ETGVTQSPTHLIKTRGQQVTLRCSSQSGHNTVSWYQQALGQGPQFIFQYYREEENGRGNFPPRFSGLQFPNYSSELNVNALELDDSALYLCASSLGGGRPNEQFFGPGTRLTVL.